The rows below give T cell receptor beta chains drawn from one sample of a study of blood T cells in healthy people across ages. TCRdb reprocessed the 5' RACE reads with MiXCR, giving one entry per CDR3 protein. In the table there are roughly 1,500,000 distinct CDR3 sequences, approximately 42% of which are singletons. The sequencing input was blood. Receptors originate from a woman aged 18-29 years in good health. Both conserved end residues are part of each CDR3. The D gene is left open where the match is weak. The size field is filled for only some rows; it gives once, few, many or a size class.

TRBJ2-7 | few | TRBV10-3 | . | TGTGCCATCAGTGAGTCGACAGGTTCCTACGAGCAGTACTTC | CAISESTGSYEQYF
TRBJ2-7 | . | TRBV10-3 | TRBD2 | TGTGCCATCAGCGAACCGACTAGCGGGGACTACGGGCAGTACTTC | CAISEPTSGDYGQYF
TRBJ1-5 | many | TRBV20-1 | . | TGCAGTGCTAAGAAGTATGAGAATCAGCCCCAGCATTTT | CSAKKYENQPQHF
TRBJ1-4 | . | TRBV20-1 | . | TGCAGTGCTAGAGAACTTGGGGGGGGCCCCTTGGGAAAACTGTTTTTT | CSARELGGGPLGKLFF
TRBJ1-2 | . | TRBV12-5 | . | TGTGCTAGTGGCAGCAAATATGGCTACACCTTC | CASGSKYGYTF
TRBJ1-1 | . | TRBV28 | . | TGTGCCAGCAGTCCGAACTGGGGGCATGTGAACACTGAAGCTTTCTTT | CASSPNWGHVNTEAFF
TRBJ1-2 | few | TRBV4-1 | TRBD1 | TGCGCCAGCAGCCAAGATGGGACAGGGATCTATGGCTACACCTTC | CASSQDGTGIYGYTF
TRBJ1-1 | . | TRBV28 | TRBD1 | TGTGCCAGCAGACAGGGGGTGAGGGGGGGGAGGAACACTGAAGCTTTCTTT | CASRQGVRGGRNTEAFF
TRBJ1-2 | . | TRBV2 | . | TGTGCCAGCAGTGAAGCACGGTCCGCCCGTGGCTACACCTTC | CASSEARSARGYTF
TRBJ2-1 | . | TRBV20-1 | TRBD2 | TGCAGTGCTAGTCCCTTCGGTAGCGGGAGCTTAAACAATGAGCAGTTCTTC | CSASPFGSGSLNNEQFF
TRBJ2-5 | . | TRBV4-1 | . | TGCGCCAGCAGCCAAGATGCAGGGGACGGGCAGTACTTC | CASSQDAGDGQYF
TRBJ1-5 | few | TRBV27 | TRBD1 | TGTGCCAGCAGTTCGGGACAGGTCGGGCCCCAGCATTTT | CASSSGQVGPQHF
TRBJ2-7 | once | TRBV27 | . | TGTGCCAGCAGTTTATGGGGGGTTCCCTACGAGCAGTACTTC | CASSLWGVPYEQYF
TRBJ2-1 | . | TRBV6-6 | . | TGTGCCAGCTCCTCCGTTCTGGACTACAATGAGCAGTTCTTC | CASSSVLDYNEQFF
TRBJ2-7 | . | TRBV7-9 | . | TGTGCCGGCAGCAACTTTGGTTTAAGCGGAAGGTACGAGCAGTACTTC | CAGSNFGLSGRYEQYF
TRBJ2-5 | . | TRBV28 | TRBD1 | TGTGCCAGCAGTCAACTAGACAGGGGGCGAGAGACCCAGTACTTC | CASSQLDRGRETQYF
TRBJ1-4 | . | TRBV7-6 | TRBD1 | TGTGCCAGCAGCCGCTCCGGGACAGGAACTTCGACTAATGAAAAACTGTTTTTT | CASSRSGTGTSTNEKLFF
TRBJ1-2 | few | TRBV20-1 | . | TGCAGTGCCCCATCGGAGGCAGCCCCTTTATATGGCTACACCTTC | CSAPSEAAPLYGYTF
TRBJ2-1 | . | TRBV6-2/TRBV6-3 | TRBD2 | TGTGCCAGCAGTTACTCGACTAGCGGGGGGGACTACAATGAGCAGTTCTTC | CASSYSTSGGDYNEQFF
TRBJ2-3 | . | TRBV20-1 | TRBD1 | TGCAGTGGTCGACAGGGGTATCGGGATACGCAGTATTTT | CSGRQGYRDTQYF
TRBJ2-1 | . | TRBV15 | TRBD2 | TGTGCCACCAGCGGGGGACTAGCGGCCGAGCAGTTCTTC | CATSGGLAAEQFF
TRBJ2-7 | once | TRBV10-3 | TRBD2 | TGTGCCGCCGGGGGGACTAGCGGGGGTCTATTGGAGCAGTACTTC | CAAGGTSGGLLEQYF
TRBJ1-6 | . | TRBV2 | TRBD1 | TGTGCCAGCAGTGACCGACAGGGGGCATATAATTCACCCCTCCACTTT | CASSDRQGAYNSPLHF
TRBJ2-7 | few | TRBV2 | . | TGTGCCAGCAGTGAAAGGTTCTCCTACGAGCAGTACTTC | CASSERFSYEQYF
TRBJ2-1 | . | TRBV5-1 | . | TGCGCCAGCAGCTTGACCGGGATTGAATGGAATGAGCAGTTCTTC | CASSLTGIEWNEQFF
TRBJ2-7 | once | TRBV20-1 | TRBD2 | TGCAGTGCTAGCCCGACTAGCTCAACCTACGAGCAGTACTTC | CSASPTSSTYEQYF
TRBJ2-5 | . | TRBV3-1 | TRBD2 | TGTGCCAGCAGCCAAGGGCCTAGCGGAAACAATGAGCAGTACTTC | CASSQGPSGNNEQYF
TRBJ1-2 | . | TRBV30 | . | TGTGCCTGGGGGGAACTTATTATTCGAGGCTACACCTTC | CAWGELIIRGYTF
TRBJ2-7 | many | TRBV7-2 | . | TGTGCCAGCAGCGCCTCCTACGAGCAGTACTTC | CASSASYEQYF
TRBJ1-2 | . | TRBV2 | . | TGTGCCAATTCGGGGGTTGGTGGCTACACCTTC | CANSGVGGYTF
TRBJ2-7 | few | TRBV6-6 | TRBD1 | TGTGCCAGCAGTCGAGGACAGGCAGGCGAGCAGTACTTC | CASSRGQAGEQYF
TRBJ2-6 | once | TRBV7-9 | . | TGTGCCAGCAGTCGAACTGTATGGACAGTCTCCGGGGCCAACGTCCTGACTTTC | CASSRTVWTVSGANVLTF
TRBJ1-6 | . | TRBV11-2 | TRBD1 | TGTGCCAGCAGACTTCCGGGACAGGACTATAATTCACCCCTCCACTTT | CASRLPGQDYNSPLHF
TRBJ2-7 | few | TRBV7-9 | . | TGTGCCAGCAGCTTATTTGCTGATCCTCCGAGCGACGAGCAGTACTTC | CASSLFADPPSDEQYF
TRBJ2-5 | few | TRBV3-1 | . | TGTGCCAGCAGCCCCACAGCACAAGAGACCCAGTACTTC | CASSPTAQETQYF
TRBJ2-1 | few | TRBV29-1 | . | TGCAGCGTTGAGACTAGTTCCGACTTGGGCTACAATGAGCAGTTCTTC | CSVETSSDLGYNEQFF
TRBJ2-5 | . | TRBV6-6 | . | TGTGCCAGCAGTTACGGCACCCCGGACCCGTACCAAGAGACCCAGTACTTC | CASSYGTPDPYQETQYF
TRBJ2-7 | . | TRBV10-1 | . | TGCGCCAGCAGTGAGTACTCGGTCGACGAGCAGTACTTC | CASSEYSVDEQYF
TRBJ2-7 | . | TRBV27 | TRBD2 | TGTGCCAGCAGCTATCACTCCGGGACTAGCTACAAGCAGTACTTC | CASSYHSGTSYKQYF
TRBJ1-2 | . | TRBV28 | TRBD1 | TGTGCCAGCAGTCTACAGGGGGCCGACTGTGGCTACACCTTC | CASSLQGADCGYTF
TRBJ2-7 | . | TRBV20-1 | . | TGCAGTGCTTCCCCCCATACGTCTGTCGAGCAGTACTTC | CSASPHTSVEQYF
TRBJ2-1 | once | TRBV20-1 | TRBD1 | TGCAGTGCTAGAGAGGACAGGGGATGGGACAATGAGCAGTTCTTC | CSAREDRGWDNEQFF
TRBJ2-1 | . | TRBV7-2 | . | TGTGCCAGCAGCTTAGAAGGTCAGCACTGCAATGAGCAGTTCTTC | CASSLEGQHCNEQFF
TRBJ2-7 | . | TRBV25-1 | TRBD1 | TGTGCCAGCAGGGCCGGGACAGGGTTCTACGAGCAGTACTTC | CASRAGTGFYEQYF
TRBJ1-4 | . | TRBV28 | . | TGTGCCAGCAGCCCCCATCGGTCGCAGGCTAATGAAAAACTGTTTTTT | CASSPHRSQANEKLFF
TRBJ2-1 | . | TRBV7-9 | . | TGTGCCAGCAGCTTAGATTTTTTAAGGCCGGGCGAGCAGTTCTTC | CASSLDFLRPGEQFF
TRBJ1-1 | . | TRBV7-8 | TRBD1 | TGTGCCAGCAGCCCACGAACAACCGGGACAGTTGTTTTTGTGAACACTGAAGCTTTCTTT | CASSPRTTGTVVFVNTEAFF
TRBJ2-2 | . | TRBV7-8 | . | TGTGCCAGCAGCTTCCGGACCACGAACACCGGGGAGCTGTTTTTT | CASSFRTTNTGELFF
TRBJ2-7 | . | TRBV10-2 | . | TGCGCCAGCATCCAGGGTAACGAGCAGTACTTC | CASIQGNEQYF
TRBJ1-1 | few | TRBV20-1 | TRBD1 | TGCAGTGCTCCGAGACAGGGGGCAAATACTGAAGCTTTCTTT | CSAPRQGANTEAFF
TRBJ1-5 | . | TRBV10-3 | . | TGTGCCATCAGCCCTGGGGAGGCAAGCAATCAGCCCCAGCATTTT | CAISPGEASNQPQHF
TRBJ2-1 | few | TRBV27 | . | TGTGCCAGCAGAAAAGGTGGGGGCAATGAGCAGTTCTTC | CASRKGGGNEQFF
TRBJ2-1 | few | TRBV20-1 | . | TGCAGTGCTAGAGACCGGACCGCAACTGGCTCCTACAATGAGCAGTTCTTC | CSARDRTATGSYNEQFF
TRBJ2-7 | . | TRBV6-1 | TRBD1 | TGTGCCAGCAGTGACCCCGGACAGGGGAGGCCCTACGAGCAGTACTTC | CASSDPGQGRPYEQYF
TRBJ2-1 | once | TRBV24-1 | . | TGTGCCACCAGTGATGATGACAATGAGCAGTTCTTC | CATSDDDNEQFF
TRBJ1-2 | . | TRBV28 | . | TGTGCCAGCAGCTCTTACGGCGGGGATGACTATGGCTACACCTTC | CASSSYGGDDYGYTF
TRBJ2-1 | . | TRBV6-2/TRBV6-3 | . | TGTGCCAGCAGTCAGGGGATATATGAGCAGTTCTTC | CASSQGIYEQFF
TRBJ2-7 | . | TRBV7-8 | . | TGTGCCAGCAGCCCCACTAGGATTACCTACGAGCAGTACTTC | CASSPTRITYEQYF
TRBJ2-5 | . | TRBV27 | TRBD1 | TGTGCCAGCAGTTTATCGGGACAGGGGGTTACGACCCAGTACTTC | CASSLSGQGVTTQYF